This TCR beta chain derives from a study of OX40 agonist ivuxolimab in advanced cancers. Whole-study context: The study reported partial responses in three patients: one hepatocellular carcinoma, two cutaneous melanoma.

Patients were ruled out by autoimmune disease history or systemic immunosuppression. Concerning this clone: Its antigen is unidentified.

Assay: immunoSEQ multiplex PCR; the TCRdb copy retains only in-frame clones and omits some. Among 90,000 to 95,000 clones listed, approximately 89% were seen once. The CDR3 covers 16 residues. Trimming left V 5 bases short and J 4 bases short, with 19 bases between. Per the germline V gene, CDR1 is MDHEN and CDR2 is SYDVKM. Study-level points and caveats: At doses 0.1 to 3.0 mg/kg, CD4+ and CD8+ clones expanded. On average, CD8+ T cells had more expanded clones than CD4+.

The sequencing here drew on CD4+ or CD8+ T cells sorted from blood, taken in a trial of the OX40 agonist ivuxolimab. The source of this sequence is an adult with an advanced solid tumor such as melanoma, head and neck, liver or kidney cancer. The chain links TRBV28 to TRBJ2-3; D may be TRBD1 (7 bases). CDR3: CASSVVGGGAADTQYF. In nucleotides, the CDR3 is TGTGCCAGCAGTGTCGTCGGAGGGGGCGCCGCAGATACGCAGTATTTT.